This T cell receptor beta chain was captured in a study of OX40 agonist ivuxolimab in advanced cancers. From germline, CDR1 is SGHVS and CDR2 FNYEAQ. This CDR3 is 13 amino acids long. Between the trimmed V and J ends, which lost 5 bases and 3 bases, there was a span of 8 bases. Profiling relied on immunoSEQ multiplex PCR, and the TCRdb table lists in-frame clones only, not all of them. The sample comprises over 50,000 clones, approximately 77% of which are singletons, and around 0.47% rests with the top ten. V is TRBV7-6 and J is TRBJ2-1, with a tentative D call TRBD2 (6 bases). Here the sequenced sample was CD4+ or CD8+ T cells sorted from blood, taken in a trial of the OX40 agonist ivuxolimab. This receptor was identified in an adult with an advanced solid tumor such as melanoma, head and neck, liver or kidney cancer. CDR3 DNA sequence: TGTGCCAGCAGCCCCGGGAGCTACAATGAGCAGTTCTTC. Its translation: CASSPGSYNEQFF. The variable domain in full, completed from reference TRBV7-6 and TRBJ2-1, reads GAGVSQSPRYKVTKRGQDVALRCDPISGHVSLYWYRQALGQGPEFLTYFNYEAQQDKSGLPNDRFSAERPEGSISTLTIQRTEQRDSAMYRCASSPGSYNEQFFGPGTRLTVL.